This entry lists 20 T cell receptor beta chains sequenced from one sample in a study of siplizumab effects on memory and regulatory T cells. TCRdb's copy holds only in-frame clones and misses some; the assay was immunoSEQ multiplex PCR. Of more than 60,000 clones in the sample, around 96% were seen once. The sequenced sample was naive CD8+ T cells sorted from blood. Receptor source: a human donor in good health.

This chain links TRBV5-1 with TRBJ1-2; the match to TRBD1 covers 7 bases. The germline V gene encodes CDR1 SGHRS and CDR2 YFSETQ. This CDR3 has 15 residues. V dropped 4 bases and J dropped 5; count of bases not matched to a gene: 11. The CDR3 loop reads CASSGYTGEGYGYTF. CDR3 DNA sequence: TGCGCCAGCAGCGGCTACACAGGGGAGGGATATGGCTACACCTTC.

The chain has TRBV19 and TRBJ1-2, with TRBD1 identical over 8 bases. CDR1 and CDR2 (germline): LNHDA, SQIVND (reference sequence). V was pared by 8 bases and J by 2 bases, with 4 bases of the junction left unmatched. The CDR3 spans 13 residues. As DNA, the CDR3 is TGTGCCAGTTCGACAGGGGCCAACTATGGCTACACCTTC. This translates into CASSTGANYGYTF. The entire variable domain, with the rest obtained from reference TRBV19 and TRBJ1-2, is as follows: DGGITQSPKYLFRKEGQNVTLSCEQNLNHDAMYWYRQDPGQGLRLIYYSQIVNDFQKGDIAEGYSVSREKKESFPLTVTSAQKNPTAFYLCASSTGANYGYTFGSGTRLTVV.

This chain links TRBV19 with TRBJ1-2; D gene unclear. Trimming stripped 3 bases from V and 7 bases from J, with 6 bases between. Germline loops: CDR1 LNHDA, CDR2 SQIVND (reference sequence). The CDR3 spans 11 residues. CDR3 loop: CASSIGPGYTF. As DNA, the CDR3 is TGTGCCAGTAGTATTGGTCCTGGCTACACCTTC.

J is TRBJ2-7 and V is TRBV7-6; D is undetermined. Germline CDR1 SGHVS, CDR2 FNYEAQ. The length of the CDR3 is 12 residues. Trimming took 5 bases from V and 5 from J, leaving 10 bases between them. CDR3 region: CASSPTEDEQYF. DNA for the CDR3: TGTGCCAGCAGCCCTACAGAGGACGAGCAGTACTTC. Supplemented by reference TRBV7-6 and TRBJ2-7, the full variable domain reads GAGVSQSPRYKVTKRGQDVALRCDPISGHVSLYWYRQALGQGPEFLTYFNYEAQQDKSGLPNDRFSAERPEGSISTLTIQRTEQRDSAMYRCASSPTEDEQYFGPGTRLTVT.

The rearrangement uses TRBV19 and TRBJ1-6; D is ambiguous. Germline lookup yields CDR1 LNHDA and CDR2 SQIVND (reference sequence). The CDR3 sequence is 12 residues long. V was cut by 7 bases and J by 9 bases, with 10 bases left in between. CDR3 in amino acids: CASTIGSSPLHF. The CDR3 DNA is TGTGCCAGTACCATCGGGAGTTCACCCCTCCACTTT.

CDR3 residues: CASSATGGGETQYF. The DNA of the CDR3 is TGTGCCAGCAGCGCGACAGGGGGCGGTGAGACCCAGTACTTC. This rearrangement joins TRBV7-3 to TRBJ2-5; TRBD1 matches at 10 bases. From germline, CDR1 is SGHTA and CDR2 FQGTGA. CDR3 size: 14 residues. J lost 5 bases, V lost 5 bases, and 5 bases had no gene match. Full variable domain (missing parts from reference TRBV7-3 and TRBJ2-5): GAGVSQTPSNKVTEKGKYVELRCDPISGHTALYWYRQSLGQGPEFLIYFQGTGAADDSGLPNDRFFAVRPEGSVSTLKIQRTERGDSAVYLCASSATGGGETQYFGPGTRLLVL.

The V and J genes are TRBV2 and TRBJ2-1; 9 bases are a match to TRBD1. CDR1 is SNHLY and CDR2 is FYNNEI in the germline V gene. V shed 7 bases and J 4 bases; nucleotides not matched to a gene: 8. This CDR3 is built from 15 residues. This CDR3 reads CASTPPGQGYNEQFF. The DNA of the CDR3 is TGTGCCAGCACTCCTCCGGGACAGGGTTACAATGAGCAGTTCTTC. The entire variable domain, with the rest obtained from reference TRBV2 and TRBJ2-1, is as follows: EPEVTQTPSHQVTQMGQEVILRCVPISNHLYFYWYRQILGQKVEFLVSFYNNEISEKSEIFDDQFSVERPDGSNFTLKIRSTKLEDSAMYFCASTPPGQGYNEQFFGPGTRLTVL.

This clone was seen a single time. As DNA, the CDR3 is TGTGCCAGCAGCTTCCCCGGGACTAGGACAGATACGCAGTATTTT. Translation: CASSFPGTRTDTQYF. The chain is built from TRBV7-2 and TRBJ2-3, with 8 bases matching TRBD2. Germline V CDR1 and CDR2: SGHTA, FQGNSA. The CDR3 has 15 residues. V trimming: 3 bases; J trimming: 3 bases; junction bases outside the gene matches: 5.

The rearrangement joins TRBV19 to TRBJ2-3; possible D gene TRBD2, 5 bases. V lost 7 bases to trimming and J lost 2 bases, with 16 bases between them. This CDR3 is 15 amino acids long. CDR1 and CDR2 from the germline V gene are LNHDA and SQIVND (reference sequence). The CDR3 here is CASIGRAASTDTQYF. As DNA, the CDR3 is TGTGCCAGTATAGGGCGGGCTGCTTCCACAGATACGCAGTATTTT.

CDR3 in DNA: TGTGCCAGCAGCGACGGGACTAGCGGAACCTACGAGCAGTACTTC. Translation gives CASSDGTSGTYEQYF. The chain joins TRBV9 to TRBJ2-7, with 11 bases identical to TRBD2. The germline V gene encodes CDR1 SGDLS and CDR2 YYNGEE. CDR3 length: 15 amino acids. J lost 2 bases, V lost 3 bases, and 4 bases had no gene match.

This clone has a single count. The chain combines TRBV6-5 with TRBJ2-1; D uncertain. The length of the CDR3 is 13 residues. Trimming pared 6 bases from V and 6 bases from J, leaving 12 bases between. Germline V lookup: CDR1 MNHEY, CDR2 SVGAGI. The CDR3 region is CASSPFGFNEQFF. In DNA, the CDR3 is TGTGCCAGCAGCCCTTTTGGATTCAATGAGCAGTTCTTC.

This sequence joins TRBV5-1 and TRBJ1-1; the D gene is possibly TRBD1 (6 bases). Trimming left V 2 bases short and J 5 bases short, with 13 bases between. Germline V CDR1 and CDR2: SGHRS, YFSETQ. The CDR3 is 14 amino acids. CDR3 region: CASSFGQPPTEAFF. In DNA, the CDR3 is TGCGCCAGCAGCTTTGGACAGCCCCCGACTGAAGCTTTCTTT.

This chain connects TRBV9 to TRBJ2-3, with D tentatively TRBD1 or TRBD2 (5 bases each). The CDR3 loop spans 14 amino acids. The V end was cut by 3 bases, the J end by 5 bases, with 13 bases between. Germline lookup yields CDR1 SGDLS and CDR2 YYNGEE. In DNA, the CDR3 is TGTGCCAGCAGCGACGGGGCCTATTTAGATACGCAGTATTTT. Protein: CASSDGAYLDTQYF. Together with reference TRBV9 and TRBJ2-3, the CDR3 gives the full variable domain: DSGVTQTPKHLITATGQRVTLRCSPRSGDLSVYWYQQSLDQGLQFLIQYYNGEERAKGNILERFSAQQFPDLHSELNLSSLELGDSALYFCASSDGAYLDTQYFGPGTRLTVL.

The chain carries TRBV5-8 and TRBJ1-1, with D unclear. The CDR3 is made up of 15 amino acids. CDR1 and CDR2 (germline): SGHTS, YDEGEE. Trimming removed 0 bases from V and 1 base from J, with 10 bases in between. CDR3 sequence (DNA): TGTGCCAGCAGCTTGGAGGGCGGAACGAACACTGAAGCTTTCTTT. Amino acid sequence: CASSLEGGTNTEAFF.

This clone was recorded once. This rearrangement joins TRBV4-3 to TRBJ1-5; weak D call: TRBD1 (5 bases). The length of the CDR3 is 13 residues. V shed 4 bases and J shed 5 bases, with 9 bases lying between them. Germline CDR1 reads LGHNA; CDR2 reads YSLEER. The CDR3, as DNA: TGCGCCAGCAGCCCGACGGGGGATCAGCCCCAGCATTTT. It specifies CASSPTGDQPQHF.

The chain employs TRBV2 and TRBJ1-2, with 7 nucleotides matching TRBD1. J lost 1 base, V lost 7 bases, and 9 bases had no gene match. Germline V CDR1 and CDR2: SNHLY, FYNNEI. This CDR3 is built from 15 residues. DNA for the CDR3: TGTGCCAGCATCTCGGACGGGACAGATAACTATGGCTACACCTTC. It is translated as CASISDGTDNYGYTF.

The rearrangement uses TRBV19 and TRBJ1-1; TRBD1 might be the D (5 bases). This CDR3 has 15 residues. V gave up 6 bases and J gave up 0 bases, with 14 bases separating them. Germline V gene lookup returns CDR1 LNHDA and CDR2 SQIVND (reference sequence). This CDR3 reads CASRVGLGMNTEAFF. CDR3 in DNA: TGTGCCAGTAGGGTGGGGCTGGGCATGAACACTGAAGCTTTCTTT.

V gene TRBV7-9 combines with J gene TRBJ1-6; perhaps TRBD1 as D (5 bases). Between the trimmed V and J ends, which lost 7 bases and 3 bases, there was a span of 10 bases. Looked up from germline, CDR1 is SEHNR and CDR2 is FQNEAQ (reference sequence). The CDR3 is 14 residues long. The CDR3 nucleotides read TGTGCCAGCACGTTGGACATCTATAATTCACCCCTCCACTTT. It is translated as CASTLDIYNSPLHF.

This chain links TRBV6-1 with TRBJ2-1; a possible D gene is TRBD2 (7 bases). Per germline, CDR1 MNHNS and CDR2 SASEGT. There are 17 residues in the CDR3. V lost 2 bases to trimming and J lost 1 base, with 15 bases between them. As DNA, the CDR3 is TGTGCCAGCAGTGAATTCGAGGGGGGGTCGTCCTACAATGAGCAGTTCTTC. It codes for CASSEFEGGSSYNEQFF.

This sequence joins TRBV9 and TRBJ2-7, with 10 bases fitting TRBD2. The CDR3 runs to 15 residues. Germline V gene sequence: CDR1 SGDLS, CDR2 YYNGEE. The J segment lost 4 bases and the V segment lost 4 bases, leaving 8 bases of the junction unmatched. CDR3 in DNA: TGTGCCAGCAGCCCTCCCGGTAGCGGGGGGTACGAGCAGTACTTC. Translation: CASSPPGSGGYEQYF.